This record looks at one T cell receptor beta chain sequence and its context. Its matching antigen is unknown. The V gene's germline CDR1 is SGHVS and CDR2 FNYEAQ. V was shortened by 1 base and J by 1 base, with 14 bases between the two germline ends. The CDR3 spans 16 residues. This entry is derived from a study of vaccination and CD4 T cells after COVID-19. Sequencing of cultured CD4+ T cell DNA used the Oncomine TCR Beta short-read assay. Each CDR3 protein gets one entry after TCRdb re-called the PCR reads with MiXCR. Here the sample spans 1,500 to 2,500 distinct CDR3 sequences, about 66% being singletons. Stated treatment: approximately 9-day PBMC culture with coronavirus spike peptide pools or control peptides (ViraFEST assay).

The TCR sequence derives from a human donor who had recovered from COVID-19. The genes are TRBV7-6 and TRBJ2-7; no firm D call. This sample comprised CD4+ T cells from blood, cultured in vitro, obtained after SARS-CoV-2 vaccination. The CDR3 DNA follows: TGTGCCAGCAGCTTAGATGGCAGGACGTTATCCTACGAGCAGTACTTC. Translated, it gives CASSLDGRTLSYEQYF. Based on the CDR3 plus reference TRBV7-6 and TRBJ2-7, the full variable domain is GAGVSQSPRYKVTKRGQDVALRCDPISGHVSLYWYRQALGQGPEFLTYFNYEAQQDKSGLPNDRFSAERPEGSISTLTIQRTEQRDSAMYRCASSLDGRTLSYEQYFGPGTRLTVT.